A single sample is the source of the 25 T cell receptor beta chains below, sequenced in a study of blood T cell repertoires in COVID-19. Libraries were prepared by immunoSEQ multiplex PCR; TCRdb keeps only in-frame clonotypes and omits some of them. The sample includes 200,000 to 250,000 clones, roughly 85% of them seen just once. The specimen sequenced was peripheral blood. These receptors all come from a woman in her seventies with COVID-19, enrolled during active disease.

The chain links TRBV7-2 to TRBJ2-3; 7 bases are shared with TRBD1. V was clipped by 1 base and J by 5 bases; unmatched bases: 6. The CDR3 is made up of 15 amino acids. The germline CDR1 and CDR2 sequences are SGHTA and FQGNSA. The CDR3 bases are TGTGCCAGCAGCTTAGTAGCAGCAGGGGGAGATACGCAGTATTTT. It specifies CASSLVAAGGDTQYF. The full variable domain, completed using reference TRBV7-2 and TRBJ2-3, is GAGVSQSPSNKVTEKGKDVELRCDPISGHTALYWYRQSLGQGLEFLIYFQGNSAPDKSGLPSDRFSAERTGGSVSTLTIQRTQQEDSAVYLCASSLVAAGGDTQYFGPGTRLTVL.

This clone was seen a single time. This chain uses TRBV11-3 with TRBJ2-7; perhaps TRBD2 as D (6 bases). V lost 5 bases to trimming and J lost 7 bases, with 27 bases between them. Looked up from germline, CDR1 is SGHNT and CDR2 is YENEEA. The CDR3 is 17 amino acids. The CDR3 loop is CASSPSLYGGRLEEQYF. The CDR3 DNA follows: TGTGCCAGCAGCCCTAGCCTGTACGGGGGAAGGTTGGAAGAGCAGTACTTC.

V and J are TRBV4-1 and TRBJ1-2; D is unclear. The CDR3 is 15 residues long. Trimming pared 1 base from V and 7 bases from J, leaving 16 bases between. Germline V gene lookup returns CDR1 MGHRA and CDR2 YSYEKL. DNA of the CDR3: TGCGCCAGCAGCCAAGTTCCGGGAGTTCTTCTTGGCTACACCTTC. It specifies CASSQVPGVLLGYTF.

The chain links TRBV7-8 to TRBJ2-6, with D tentatively TRBD2 (6 bases). Germline CDR1 and CDR2: SGHVS and FQNEAQ. Trimming cost V 3 bases and J 0 bases, with 9 bases left between them. The CDR3 loop spans 16 amino acids. The CDR3 DNA reads TGTGCCAGCAGCTTGGCGGGGAACTCTGGGGCCAACGTCCTGACTTTC. It specifies CASSLAGNSGANVLTF.

J is TRBJ2-2 and V is TRBV18; no firm D call. Trimming cost V 6 bases and J 1 base, with 12 bases left between them. There are 15 residues in the CDR3. Germline-derived CDR1 and CDR2 are KGHSH and LQKENI. The CDR3 is CASSQYPMNTGELFF. CDR3 coding DNA: TGTGCCAGCTCCCAGTACCCGATGAACACCGGGGAGCTGTTTTTT.

This rearrangement joins TRBV4-2 to TRBJ1-1, with a tentative D call TRBD1 (6 bases). This CDR3 region has 15 residues. CDR1 and CDR2 from the germline V gene are LGHNA and YNFKEQ. Trimming stripped 8 bases from V and 1 base from J, with 17 bases between. The DNA of the CDR3 is TGTGCCAGCGCCCGCGGGGGGCGGGAGAACACTGAAGCTTTCTTT. Its translation: CASARGGRENTEAFF.

The rearrangement joins TRBV18 to TRBJ1-1, with unresolved D. Trimming left V 2 bases short and J 4 bases short, with 8 bases between. The CDR3 is made up of 13 amino acids. Looked up from germline, CDR1 is KGHSH and CDR2 is LQKENI. Here the CDR3 DNA reads TGTGCCAGCTCACCAGGGGAGGGCACTGAAGCTTTCTTT. The encoded protein is CASSPGEGTEAFF. The full variable domain, its missing parts supplied by reference TRBV18 and TRBJ1-1, is NAGVMQNPRHLVRRRGQEARLRCSPMKGHSHVYWYRQLPEEGLKFMVYLQKENIIDESGMPKERFSAEFPKEGPSILRIQQVVRGDSAAYFCASSPGEGTEAFFGQGTRLTVV.

This clone is a singleton in its sample. One junction end does not reproduce the germline sequence, and a read error may be involved. The CDR3 DNA reads as TGTGCCAGCAACTTATCCGGGGACTATAATTCACCCCTCCACTTT. Translated, it gives CASNLSGDYNSPLHF. The rearrangement uses TRBV11-3 and TRBJ1-6; no clear D gene. Germline V gene data show CDR1 as SGHNT and CDR2 as YENEEA. There are 15 residues in the CDR3.

The J gene is TRBJ1-5, the V gene TRBV19; TRBD1 is a possible D gene (6 bases). The CDR3 contains 16 residues. Germline-derived CDR1 and CDR2 are LNHDA and SQIVND (reference sequence). Trimming took 7 bases from V and 1 from J, leaving 17 bases between them. CDR3 DNA: TGTGCCAGTACCATATGGGGTAGGGGGAGCAATCAGCCCCAGCATTTT. It codes for CASTIWGRGSNQPQHF.

The rearrangement uses TRBV7-2 and TRBJ1-2; D is uncertain. Trimming stripped 3 bases from V and 2 bases from J, with 7 bases between. The CDR3 sequence is 13 residues long. In germline, CDR1 is SGHTA, CDR2 FQGNSA. The CDR3 region has the DNA TGTGCCAGCAGCTTTACAGAGAACTATGGCTACACCTTC. The encoded protein is CASSFTENYGYTF.

The V and J genes are TRBV6-5 and TRBJ1-2, with D possibly TRBD1 on 6 matching bases. Trimming stripped 8 bases from V and 0 bases from J, with 10 bases between. The CDR3 loop spans 13 amino acids. In germline, CDR1 is MNHEY, CDR2 SVGAGI. This CDR3 is CASQDRSNYGYTF. DNA of the CDR3: TGTGCCAGCCAGGACAGATCTAACTATGGCTACACCTTC.

The CDR3 region has the DNA TGTGCCAGCAGCCAAGATGAGCGTGGGACAGGGGGCGGTCGCGGCTACACCTTC. Protein sequence: CASSQDERGTGGGRGYTF. The rearrangement uses TRBV3-1 (or the pseudogene TRBV3-2) and TRBJ1-2; TRBD1 agrees at 12 bases. V shed 0 bases, J shed 8 bases, and the junction held 13 bases outside the gene matches. The CDR3 spans 18 residues. Germline CDR1 reads LGHDT; CDR2 reads YNNKEL (reference sequence).

V usage is TRBV10-3 and J usage is TRBJ1-3; D remains ambiguous. The germline V and J ends were trimmed by 6 bases and 2 bases, with 14 bases remaining between them. Per the germline V gene, CDR1 is ENHRY and CDR2 is SYGVKD. This CDR3 has 15 amino acids. As DNA, the CDR3 is TGTGCCATCAGCGACACCTTTACAGCTGGAAACACCATATATTTT. It codes for CAISDTFTAGNTIYF.

The V call is TRBV27, the J call TRBJ1-5; D may be TRBD1 (6 bases). The CDR3 sequence is 18 residues long. Germline assignment: CDR1 MNHEY and CDR2 SMNVEV (reference sequence). V lost 1 base and J lost 6, with 22 bases in between. CDR3 region: CASSLYYRGGASGQPQHF. CDR3 nucleotides: TGTGCCAGCAGTTTATACTATAGGGGGGGGGCAAGCGGTCAGCCCCAGCATTTT.

The rearrangement joins TRBV4-3 to TRBJ2-1; TRBD2 agrees at 11 bases. Germline CDR1 and CDR2: LGHNA and YSLEER. With 1 base clipped from V and 8 bases from J, the junction kept 4 bases outside the gene matches. The CDR3 is 15 amino acids. Here the CDR3 DNA reads TGCGCCAGCAGCCAAGCTCTAGCGGGGGGTTATGAGCAGTTCTTC. Amino acid sequence: CASSQALAGGYEQFF.

The genes are TRBV9 and TRBJ2-3; D is perhaps TRBD1 (6 bases). CDR1 is SGDLS and CDR2 is YYNGEE in the germline V gene. The CDR3 covers 17 residues. V was trimmed by 0 bases and J by 4 bases, leaving 18 bases between them. The CDR3 coding sequence is TGTGCCAGCAGCGTAGTGTCCTCACAGGGATTGGCAGATACGCAGTATTTT. Encoded protein: CASSVVSSQGLADTQYF.

The V call is TRBV5-6, the J call TRBJ2-1, with D possibly being TRBD2 (5 bases). Germline assignment: CDR1 SGHDT and CDR2 YYEEEE. This CDR3 region has 14 residues. V was cut by 4 bases and J by 1 base, with 9 bases left in between. DNA for the CDR3: TGTGCCAGCAGCCCGGGGTATTCCTACAATGAGCAGTTCTTC. It encodes CASSPGYSYNEQFF.

The J gene is TRBJ1-1, the V gene TRBV2; unclear D gene. This CDR3 comprises 15 residues. V was trimmed by 4 bases and J by 4 bases, leaving 16 bases between them. The germline V gene encodes CDR1 SNHLY and CDR2 FYNNEI. Here the CDR3 DNA reads TGTGCCAGCAGTGTTTTTGACCAGGCAGTCACTGAAGCTTTCTTT. It specifies CASSVFDQAVTEAFF.

This clone appeared once. The V and J genes are TRBV19 and TRBJ1-3, with D unresolved. The CDR3 extends over 16 amino acids. Looked up from germline, CDR1 is LNHDA and CDR2 is SQIVND (reference sequence). Deletions cut 7 bases from V and 1 base from J, with 17 bases between. The CDR3 nucleotides read TGTGCCAGTACAATGGAGGGTCTGGGGTCTGGAAACACCATATATTTT. Amino acid sequence: CASTMEGLGSGNTIYF.

V usage is TRBV11-2 and J usage is TRBJ2-3, with TRBD1 matching over 7 bases. The germline CDR1 and CDR2 sequences are SGHAT and FQNNGV. With V trimmed by 3 bases and J by 1 base, 7 bases remained unmatched. CDR3 length: 16 amino acids. The CDR3: CASSFLSTGGTDTQYF. In nucleotides, the CDR3 is TGTGCCAGCAGCTTCCTGTCTACAGGGGGCACAGATACGCAGTATTTT.

The chain is built from TRBV19 and TRBJ2-7; a weak D match, TRBD1 (5 bases). The V end was cut by 0 bases, the J end by 0 bases, with 9 bases between. The CDR3 loop spans 15 amino acids. Germline values: CDR1 LNHDA, CDR2 SQIVND (reference sequence). For the CDR3, the DNA is TGTGCCAGTAGTATAGAATCAGGGTCCTCCTACGAGCAGTACTTC. Translating it yields CASSIESGSSYEQYF.

The chain joins TRBV24-1 to TRBJ1-6; D is uncertain. The V gene lost 10 bases and the J gene lost 6 bases, with 15 bases spanning the gap. Looked up from germline, CDR1 is KGHDR and CDR2 is SFDVKD. CDR3 length: 14 amino acids. The CDR3: CATSRGLGNSPLHF. The CDR3, as DNA: TGTGCCACGAGTCGAGGGTTGGGTAATTCACCCCTCCACTTT.

The gene calls are TRBV2 and TRBJ1-5; D remains ambiguous. This CDR3 is built from 14 residues. Trimming took 5 bases from V and 11 from J, leaving 19 bases between them. CDR1 is SNHLY and CDR2 is FYNNEI in the germline V gene. CDR3 protein: CASSSQRAGIAQHF. The CDR3 coding sequence is TGTGCCAGCAGTTCCCAGCGGGCAGGAATAGCCCAGCATTTT.

This sequence joins TRBV5-1 and TRBJ2-3, with 7 bases aligning to TRBD2. Germline V gene lookup returns CDR1 SGHRS and CDR2 YFSETQ. This CDR3 contains 13 residues. J gave up 6 bases and V 1 base, and 2 bases lay outside the gene matches. In DNA, the CDR3 is TGCGCCAGCAGCTTGCCTAGCGGCGATACGCAGTATTTT. Amino acid sequence: CASSLPSGDTQYF. The full variable domain, in which reference TRBV5-1 and TRBJ2-3 provide the parts outside the CDR3, is KAGVTQTPRYLIKTRGQQVTLSCSPISGHRSVSWYQQTPGQGLQFLFEYFSETQRNKGNFPGRFSGRQFSNSRSEMNVSTLELGDSALYLCASSLPSGDTQYFGPGTRLTVL.

The V call is TRBV7-6, the J call TRBJ2-7, with TRBD2 matching over 8 bases. The V segment lost 5 bases and the J segment 1 base; nucleotides outside the gene matches: 4. The CDR3 sequence is 14 residues long. Germline values: CDR1 SGHVS, CDR2 FNYEAQ. CDR3 loop: CASSPSGSSYEQYF. DNA for the CDR3: TGTGCCAGCAGCCCTAGCGGGTCGTCCTACGAGCAGTACTTC.